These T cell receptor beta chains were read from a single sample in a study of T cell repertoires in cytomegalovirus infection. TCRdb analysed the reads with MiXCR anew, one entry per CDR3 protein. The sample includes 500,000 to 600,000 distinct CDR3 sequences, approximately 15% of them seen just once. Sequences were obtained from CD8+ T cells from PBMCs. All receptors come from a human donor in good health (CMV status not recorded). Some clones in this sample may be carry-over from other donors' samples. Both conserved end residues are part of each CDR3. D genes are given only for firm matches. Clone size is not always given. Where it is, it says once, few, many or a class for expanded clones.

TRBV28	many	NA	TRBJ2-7	TGTGCCAGCAGTTTATTGGCAGGCCGAGGATCCTACGAGCAGTACTTC	CASSLLAGRGSYEQYF
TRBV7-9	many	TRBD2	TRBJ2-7	TGTGCCAGCAGCCCAAGCGACCGGACTAGCGGGCACTACGAGCAGTACTTC	CASSPSDRTSGHYEQYF
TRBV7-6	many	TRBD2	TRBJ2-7	TGTGCCAGCAGCTTAGCGTCTAGCGGCTCCTACGAGCAGTACTTC	CASSLASSGSYEQYF
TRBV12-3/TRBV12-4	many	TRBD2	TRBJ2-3	TGTGCCAGCAGGTGGGGGGACTATCGTGATACGCAGTATTTT	CASRWGDYRDTQYF
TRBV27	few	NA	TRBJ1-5	TGTGCCAGCAGTCCCCAGAGAGGCCAGCCCCAGCATTTT	CASSPQRGQPQHF
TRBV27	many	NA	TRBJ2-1	TGTGCCAGCAGGCAGGGACATCGCTCCTACAATGAGCAGTTCTTC	CASRQGHRSYNEQFF
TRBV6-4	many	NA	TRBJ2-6	TGTGCCAGCAGTGACTCTACGGGCTCTGGGGCCAACGTCCTGACTTTC	CASSDSTGSGANVLTF
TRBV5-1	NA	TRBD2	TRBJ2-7	TGCGCCAGCAGCTTGCGGGGACTAGGGTTCCACGAGCAGTACTTC	CASSLRGLGFHEQYF
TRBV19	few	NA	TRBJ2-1	TGTGCCAGTAGTCGCCGTACGGGACGCACCTACAATGAGCAGTTCTTC	CASSRRTGRTYNEQFF
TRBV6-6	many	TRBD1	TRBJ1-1	TGTGCCAGCAGTTACTCGACAGGGGCGAACACTGAAGCTTTCTTT	CASSYSTGANTEAFF
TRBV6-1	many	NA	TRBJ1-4	TGTGCCAGCAGTGAAAAGGAAGAGACGGGGGATCTCACGACCGGGTTTTTT	CASSEKEETGDLTTGFF
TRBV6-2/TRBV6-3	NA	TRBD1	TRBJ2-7	TGTGCCAGCAGCCCCATAGGACAGGGACACTCCTACGAGCAGTACTTC	CASSPIGQGHSYEQYF
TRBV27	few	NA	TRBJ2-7	TGTGCCAGCAGAAAAGGACAGTCCTACGAGCAGTACTTC	CASRKGQSYEQYF
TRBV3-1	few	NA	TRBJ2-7	TGTGCCAGCAGCCAAGTCGGGGGCCGATCCTACGAGCAGTACTTC	CASSQVGGRSYEQYF
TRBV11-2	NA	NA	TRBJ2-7	TGTGCCAGCAGCCCCCCGGACAGACCCTTCTACGAGCAGTACTTC	CASSPPDRPFYEQYF
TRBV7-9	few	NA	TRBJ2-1	TGTGCCAGCAGCTTCGCCGGGAGTTCCTACAATGAGCAGTTCTTC	CASSFAGSSYNEQFF
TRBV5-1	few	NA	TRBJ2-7	TGCGCCAGCAGCGTGGGGTGGGGAGAGTACGAGCAGTACTTC	CASSVGWGEYEQYF
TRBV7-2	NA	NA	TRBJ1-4	TGTGCAAGCAGCTTAGCCAGGGGCGCGACTAATGAAAAAATGTTTTTT	CASSLARGATNEKMFF
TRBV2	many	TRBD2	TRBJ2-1	TGTGCCAGCATTGGGGGGAGGGCCGGAGCCTACAATGAGCAGTTCTTC	CASIGGRAGAYNEQFF
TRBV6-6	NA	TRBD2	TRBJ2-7	TGTGCCAGCCGGCCGGGGGGTGGTGAGTACGAGCAGTACTTC	CASRPGGGEYEQYF
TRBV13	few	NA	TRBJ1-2	TGTGCCAGCAGCTTTCAGGGGCTTAGCTATGGCTACACCTTC	CASSFQGLSYGYTF
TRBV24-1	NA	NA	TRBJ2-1	TGTGCCACCAGTGATCCTCGGGGGCCTGAGCAGTTCTTC	CATSDPRGPEQFF
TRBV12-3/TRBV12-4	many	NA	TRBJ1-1	TGTGCCAGCAGCTTCGGGAACACTGAAGCTTTCTTT	CASSFGNTEAFF
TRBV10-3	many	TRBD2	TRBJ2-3	TGTGCCATCAGTGAGTCGGTTACTAGCGGGGGGACAGATACGCAGTATTTT	CAISESVTSGGTDTQYF